The 21 T cell receptor beta chains listed next were all sequenced from one sample in a study of control samples from healthy donors and cancer patients. TCRdb keeps only in-frame clones here, not all; method: immunoSEQ multiplex PCR. The repertoire includes 18,000 or so clones, just over 85% of them detected once, and about 9.9% sits in the top ten. The sequencing sample was made of PBMCs. These receptors all stem from an older woman with colorectal cancer.

The chain carries TRBV9 and TRBJ1-4, with a possible D match to TRBD1 (5 bases). CDR1 and CDR2 (germline): SGDLS, YYNGEE. The CDR3 extends over 15 amino acids. The ends were cut back, 7 bases at V and 0 bases at J, with 13 bases in the middle. The CDR3 nucleotides are TGTGCCAGCGCTGGGGGGTTAGCAACTAATGAAAAACTGTTTTTT. This codes for CASAGGLATNEKLFF.

This clone was picked up a small number of times. The DNA for the CDR3 is TGTGTCAGACAGCTAAAGGGACAGGGGATGACCCACAATCAGCCCCAGCATTTT. Protein product: CVRQLKGQGMTHNQPQHF. The rearrangement uses TRBV7-5 and TRBJ1-5; the table calls TRBD1, which could not be checked here. TRBV7-5 is a recognized pseudogene. The length of the CDR3 is 18 residues.

The gene calls are TRBV6-6 and TRBJ2-3; 7 positions match TRBD1. V was clipped by 5 bases and J by 0 bases; unmatched bases: 2. Germline loops: CDR1 MNHNY, CDR2 SVGAGI (reference sequence). There are 14 residues in the CDR3. The DNA for the CDR3 is TGTGCCAGCAGTCACAGGGGAAGCACAGATACGCAGTATTTT. It encodes CASSHRGSTDTQYF.

The chain carries TRBV6-7 and TRBJ2-1; 7 positions match TRBD2. TRBV6-7 is treated as an ORF (open reading frame) with a function not yet certain. V gave up 7 bases and J gave up 2 bases; unmatched junction bases: 20. This CDR3 has 19 amino acids. The CDR3 sequence is CASKLLQPWPSGTYNEQFF. As DNA, the CDR3 is TGTGCCAGCAAGTTACTCCAGCCCTGGCCTAGCGGAACCTACAATGAGCAGTTCTTC.

On this clone itself: The sample has other DNA sequences that encode this CDR3 too. The J gene is TRBJ1-2, the V gene TRBV12-3 or TRBV12-4; the D gene is possibly TRBD1 (5 bases). The CDR3 loop spans 12 amino acids. Deletions cut 5 bases from V and 5 bases from J, with 9 bases between. CDR3 region: CASSPGFYGYTF. For the CDR3, the DNA is TGTGCCAGCAGTCCAGGGTTTTATGGCTACACCTTC.

The rearrangement uses TRBV7-2 and TRBJ2-1; 8 nucleotides line up with TRBD2. The junction had 9 bases not matched to a gene; V was cut back by 7 bases and J by 10 bases. There are 13 residues in the CDR3. Per the germline V gene, CDR1 is SGHTA and CDR2 is FQGNSA. The CDR3 reads CASTPGGGREQFF. The CDR3, as DNA: TGTGCCAGCACCCCGGGAGGGGGAAGGGAGCAGTTCTTC.

This clone was counted between two and nine times. The V and J genes are TRBV19 and TRBJ1-5; tentatively, D is TRBD1 (5 bases). V was trimmed by 9 bases and J by 1 base, leaving 16 bases between them. CDR1 and CDR2 from the germline V gene are LNHDA and SQIVND (reference sequence). The CDR3 is made up of 15 amino acids. Here the CDR3 reads CASTRSWGSNQPQHF. CDR3 coding DNA: TGTGCCAGCACCAGGTCTTGGGGGAGCAATCAGCCCCAGCATTTT.

The chain uses TRBV7-2 and TRBJ2-7, with D tentatively TRBD1 (7 bases). V was trimmed by 4 bases and J by 2 bases, leaving 15 bases between them. The germline V gene encodes CDR1 SGHTA and CDR2 FQGNSA. The CDR3 totals 15 residues. The CDR3 DNA follows: TGTGCCAGCAGCTCGGGGCAGGGGGGAGCCTACGAGCAGTACTTC. It specifies CASSSGQGGAYEQYF.

The sample holds one count of this clone. J is TRBJ1-3 and V is TRBV5-5; a weak D match, TRBD1 (5 bases). CDR3 length: 18 residues. Trimming pared 2 bases from V and 0 bases from J, leaving 18 bases between. The germline V gene has CDR1 SGHKS and CDR2 YYEKEE (reference sequence). For the CDR3, the DNA is TGTGCCAGCAGCTTTCCGGGAGGGACCCGGGCCTCTGGAAACACCATATATTTT. It yields the protein CASSFPGGTRASGNTIYF.

In this sample, this clone turned up once. The chain is built from TRBV6-6 and TRBJ1-2, with TRBD1 matching over 7 bases. CDR3 length equals 13 residues. The germline V gene has CDR1 MNHNY and CDR2 SVGAGI (reference sequence). Unmatched junction bases numbered 5, after V lost 6 bases and J lost 4 bases. The CDR3 protein is CASSAGGLYGYTF. The CDR3 DNA reads as TGTGCCAGCAGCGCAGGGGGGCTCTATGGCTACACCTTC.

The V call is TRBV2, the J call TRBJ1-1, with 7 bases matching TRBD1. The germline V gene encodes CDR1 SNHLY and CDR2 FYNNEI. The CDR3 covers 14 residues. V was clipped by 8 bases and J by 4 bases; unmatched bases: 10. The CDR3 region is CASRITGEGTEAFF. The CDR3 DNA is TGTGCCAGCCGGATAACAGGGGAGGGCACTGAAGCTTTCTTT.

The chain combines TRBV6-5 with TRBJ2-3; a possible D gene is TRBD2 (6 bases). V gave up 6 bases and J gave up 1 base, with 14 bases separating them. Germline V lookup: CDR1 MNHEY, CDR2 SVGAGI. The CDR3 loop spans 15 amino acids. For the CDR3, the DNA is TGTGCCAGCAGCTTTGGCGGGGATGGCACAGATACGCAGTATTTT. Translated, it gives CASSFGGDGTDTQYF.

The V gene is TRBV12-3 or TRBV12-4, the J gene TRBJ1-1; D is ambiguous. The CDR3 loop spans 13 amino acids. V lost 5 bases, J lost 0 bases, and 7 bases lay in between. The CDR3 bases are TGTGCCAGCAGTCCGTCGGTGAACACTGAAGCTTTCTTT. Residues: CASSPSVNTEAFF.

The chain has TRBV3-1 (or the pseudogene TRBV3-2) and TRBJ2-7; no clear D. The ends were cut back, 3 bases at V and 7 bases at J, with 10 bases in the middle. Germline values: CDR1 LGHDT, CDR2 YNNKEL (reference sequence). This CDR3 has 12 residues. CDR3 in DNA: TGTGCCAGCAGCCATGGAATCCAAGAGCAGTACTTC. This gives the protein CASSHGIQEQYF.

The rearrangement uses TRBV30 and TRBJ1-3; perhaps TRBD1 as D (6 bases). Germline V gene data show CDR1 as GTSNPN and CDR2 as SVGIG (reference sequence). CDR3 length: 20 amino acids. With 0 bases removed from V and 8 bases from J, the gap between germline ends came to 32 bases. The chain's CDR3 is CAWSVRLDGRTANLIDTIYF. The CDR3 region has the DNA TGTGCCTGGAGTGTACGGTTGGACGGGCGGACAGCCAACCTTATAGACACCATATATTTT.

The chain uses TRBV4-1 and TRBJ2-2, with 10 bases identical to TRBD1. Germline loops: CDR1 MGHRA, CDR2 YSYEKL. The V and J ends lost 3 bases and 7 bases, in that order; junction bases with no gene match: 11. The CDR3 is made up of 17 amino acids. This CDR3 reads CASSQDRGMGPLGELFF. The CDR3 coding sequence is TGCGCCAGCAGCCAGGACAGGGGGATGGGCCCCCTCGGGGAGCTGTTTTTT.

J is TRBJ2-1 and V is TRBV15; 8 positions match TRBD2. The ends lost 0 bases at V and 9 bases at J; junction bases unmatched: 10. This CDR3 is 16 amino acids long. Looked up from germline, CDR1 is LNHNV and CDR2 is YYDKDF (reference sequence). CDR3 residues: CATSRDNGLAGIEQFF. The CDR3 DNA reads TGTGCCACCAGCAGAGATAACGGACTAGCTGGGATTGAGCAGTTCTTC.

This clone showed up just once. The genes are TRBV14 and TRBJ1-2; the D gene is possibly TRBD1 (5 bases). The CDR3 extends over 13 amino acids. CDR1 and CDR2 (germline): SGHDN, FVKESK. V was shortened by 8 bases and J by 0 bases, with 10 bases between the two germline ends. CDR3 nucleotide sequence: TGTGCCAGCCACGGGGCAGCTAACTATGGCTACACCTTC. Translated, it gives CASHGAANYGYTF.

A word on this clone: This CDR3 is also generated by other DNA sequences in the sample. The chain links TRBV18 to TRBJ2-5; D is undetermined. Germline CDR1 and CDR2: KGHSH and LQKENI. Trimming shortened V by 3 bases and J by 5 bases, and 4 bases separated the two germline ends. The CDR3 spans 11 residues. The CDR3 region is CASSPGETQYF. DNA of the CDR3: TGTGCCAGCTCACCGGGGGAGACCCAGTACTTC.

The chain combines TRBV5-8 with TRBJ2-1; D remains unclear. The V gene's germline CDR1 is SGHTS and CDR2 YDEGEE. The CDR3 sequence is 12 residues long. The V gene lost 3 bases and the J gene lost 7 bases, with 8 bases spanning the gap. The CDR3 spells CASSSNYNEQFF. The CDR3 DNA reads as TGTGCCAGCAGCTCCAATTATAATGAGCAGTTCTTC.

The chain links TRBV5-1 to TRBJ1-1, with a weak D call TRBD1 (5 bases). Trimming took off 4 bases at V and 3 bases at J, with 25 bases between the two ends. Germline V CDR1 and CDR2: SGHRS, YFSETQ. The CDR3 loop spans 18 amino acids. Here the CDR3 DNA reads TGCGCCAGCAGCGCGGCCGGCGGGGGAAGGAGCTTCGACACTGAAGCTTTCTTT. Translating it yields CASSAAGGGRSFDTEAFF. Using reference TRBV5-1 and TRBJ1-1 for the parts outside the CDR3, the full variable domain is KAGVTQTPRYLIKTRGQQVTLSCSPISGHRSVSWYQQTPGQGLQFLFEYFSETQRNKGNFPGRFSGRQFSNSRSEMNVSTLELGDSALYLCASSAAGGGRSFDTEAFFGQGTRLTVV.